The TCR beta chain described here comes from a study of CD8 T cells in Susac syndrome. This clonotype has just one count. Isolation of CD8+ and CD4+ T cells was performed negatively, whereas enrichment of TEMRA cells was done by FACS. RNA, at roughly 0.45 to 1 ug, was reverse transcribed with random hexamers. Multiplex PCR with immunoSEQ amplified the TCR beta CDR3 across 54 Vbeta and 13 Jbeta. TCRdb recomputed calls from the immunoSEQ multiplex PCR reads with MiXCR, one row per CDR3 protein. The sample lists about 280,000 distinct CDR3 sequences; around 83% were seen once. V gave up 4 bases and J gave up 6 bases; unmatched junction bases: 2. This CDR3 comprises 12 residues.

Sequencing was carried out using CD8+ T cells from PBMCs. This receptor was identified in a human donor with multiple sclerosis. J is TRBJ1-2 and V is TRBV12-3 or TRBV12-4; 7 bases map to TRBD1. DNA for the CDR3: TGTGCCAGCAGTTCGGGACAGAATGGCTACACCTTC. Residues: CASSSGQNGYTF.